This T cell receptor (beta chain) was observed in a study of beta chain features in type 1 diabetes. Findings of the study overall: Shortening that was moderate but significant affected the TCRB CDR3s of Type 1 diabetes patients in all four CD4+ subsets. Patients and controls would share equally any PCR tilt toward shorter templates. TCRB repertoires of naive, central memory and Treg cells appeared more similar among patients than among healthy donors.

J gave up 8 bases and V 6 bases, and 19 bases lay outside the gene matches. The CDR3 is 17 amino acids. Germline lookup yields CDR1 MGHRA and CDR2 YSYEKL. Sequenced material consisted of expressed TCRB transcripts (all of the isolated RNA was reverse transcribed). The assay was immunoSEQ multiplex PCR, and TCRdb's table has in-frame clones only and misses some. The table lists under 850,000 clones, 13% of them singletons. In regard to this clone: Its target is unknown.

The TCR was taken from a man aged 18-30 years with type 1 diabetes. This chain uses TRBV4-1 with TRBJ2-1; 7 bases fit TRBD1. Sequences were obtained from naive CD4+ T cells from blood. The CDR3 DNA reads as TGCGCCAGCAGGAACTGGGGGAAAGACAGGGCGGGTGATGAGCAGTTCTTC. It translates to CASRNWGKDRAGDEQFF.